This T cell receptor (beta chain) was sequenced during a study of T cells in Graves' hyperthyroidism and ophthalmopathy. This clonotype came up many times. What it binds is unknown. RNA transcripts provided the source from which TCR beta CDR3 regions were amplified. The HTBI primer set was used in a first-round RT-PCR of the TCR CDR3. TCRdb re-called the multiplex PCR reads through MiXCR, storing one row per CDR3 protein. Of over 550,000 distinct CDR3 sequences in the sample, 16% were seen once. Study conclusions and caveats: With a median lead of roughly 6.8 months before onset, the model predicted ophthalmopathy.

The sequencing input was blood. This sequence was found in a woman younger than 35 with Graves' hyperthyroidism.

DNA of the CDR3: TGTGCCAGCAGCTTACTTGGCCTCGAAGCTTTCTTT. This translates into CASSLLGLEAFF. The V gene is TRBV3-1, the J gene TRBJ1-1; D unresolved. Trimming removed 5 bases at V and 8 bases at J, with 12 bases between. Germline values: CDR1 LGHDT, CDR2 YNNKEL (reference sequence). This CDR3 contains 12 residues. The variable domain in full, with the rest retrieved from reference TRBV3-1 and TRBJ1-1, is DTAVSQTPKYLVTQMGNDKSIKCEQNLGHDTMYWYKQDSKKFLKIMFSYNNKELIINETVPNRFSPKSPDKAHLNLHINSLELGDSAVYFCASSLLGLEAFFGQGTRLTVV.